These T cell receptor beta chains were read from a single sample in a study of identical twins. TCRdb used MiXCR to reprocess the 5' RACE reads, holding one entry per CDR3 protein. This repertoire shows about 530,000 distinct CDR3 sequences, 20% to 25% found once; its top ten account for approximately 0.52%. These same data were also listed under a study on yellow fever vaccine responses in identical twins.

Sequencing input: CD4+ T cells sorted from blood. These receptors were taken from a woman aged 18-29 years in good health. The CDR3 runs from the conserved cysteine through the conserved F or W.

TRBV28	TRBJ2-7	CASSLVGTASYEQYF
TRBV20-1	TRBJ2-5	CRPRGREETQYF
TRBV5-1	TRBJ2-5	CASSPDRGEETQYF
TRBV15	TRBJ2-1	CATSRVPGDNEQFF
TRBV12-3/TRBV12-4	TRBJ1-4	CASSKAAGGGEKLFF
TRBV6-5	TRBJ1-1	CASSYWTDAEAFF
TRBV20-1	TRBJ2-3	CSANNRLVGTDTQYF
TRBV12-3/TRBV12-4	TRBJ1-1	CASSYRILDTEAFF
TRBV28	TRBJ2-7	CASSLSRWAEDSYEQYF
TRBV2	TRBJ2-1	CASSGGQGNGNEQFF
TRBV7-9	TRBJ1-5	CASTFGQNNQPQHF
TRBV27	TRBJ1-1	CASSPQGGQAFF
TRBV5-1	TRBJ2-7	CASSSGQPQGEQYF
TRBV12-3/TRBV12-4	TRBJ2-5	CASTHTNRGETQYF
TRBV20-1	TRBJ2-2	CSAPSRPGVGELFF
TRBV5-6	TRBJ2-3	CASSPDPTGTDTQYF
TRBV18	TRBJ2-1	CASSPGTSANNEQFF
TRBV5-1	TRBJ2-4	CASSLAGTEGNIQYF
TRBV18	TRBJ2-7	CAGGSRLYEQYF
TRBV10-2	TRBJ2-1	CASSESFLDRVGAGAEQFF
TRBV12-3/TRBV12-4	TRBJ2-1	CASSFSGRAIGEQFF
TRBV12-3/TRBV12-4	TRBJ1-4	CASSFRSRDGEKLFF
TRBV21-1	TRBJ1-2	CARALCESYTF
TRBV4-1	TRBJ2-3	CASSQERAGDTDTQYF
TRBV7-3	TRBJ1-1	CASSPTPQERTEAFF
TRBV4-2	TRBJ2-5	CASSQDPETQYF
TRBV7-2	TRBJ1-1	CASSLDGAGTEAFF
TRBV4-1	TRBJ2-1	CASSQDQYNEQFF
TRBV20-1	TRBJ2-1	CSARSPSGSQLYNEQFF
TRBV9	TRBJ2-1	CASSGGTSGYNEQFF
TRBV20-1	TRBJ2-1	CSARGPGTSKLYNEQFF
TRBV7-3	TRBJ1-6	CASSSTGKGSPLHF
TRBV7-8	TRBJ2-3	CASSSRWGLRADTQYF
TRBV19	TRBJ2-3	CASSMERGTNTDTQYF
TRBV7-9	TRBJ2-7	CASQASGRNEQYF
TRBV5-5	TRBJ1-1	CASSLGRGPNTEAFF
TRBV20-1	TRBJ2-7	CSARGLPSYEQYF
TRBV10-3	TRBJ2-1	CAIAGVLAVADEQFF
TRBV9	TRBJ1-1	CASSVSRGNTEAFF
TRBV15	TRBJ2-3	CATSSSRGGVDTQYF
TRBV29-1	TRBJ2-1	CSVETQGNEQFF
TRBV7-9	TRBJ2-7	CASSWDSTSSEQYF
TRBV5-5	TRBJ1-4	CASSFTPQGEKLFF
TRBV5-1	TRBJ2-5	CASSFTGGTQETQYF
TRBV29-1	TRBJ2-3	CSVEGGQRDTQYF
TRBV5-1	TRBJ2-1	CASSQGNYNEQFF
TRBV7-9	TRBJ1-2	CASSLFNYGYTF
TRBV12-3/TRBV12-4	TRBJ2-1	CASSFKFVEQFF